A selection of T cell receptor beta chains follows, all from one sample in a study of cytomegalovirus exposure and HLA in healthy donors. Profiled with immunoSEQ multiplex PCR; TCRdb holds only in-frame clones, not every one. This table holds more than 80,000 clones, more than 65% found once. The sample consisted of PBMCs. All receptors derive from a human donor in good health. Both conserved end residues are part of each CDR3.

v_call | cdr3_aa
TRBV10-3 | CAISEGGPLGYTF
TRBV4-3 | CASSHVAGGPSNEQFF
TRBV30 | CAWSVGHTNTEAFF
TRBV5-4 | CASSLVGGPTDTQYF
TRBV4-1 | CASASVTANYGYTF
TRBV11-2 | CASNHGLAGNTGELFF
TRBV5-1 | CASSLGTGALGQYF
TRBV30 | CAWSVQGWALHF
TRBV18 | CASSMGAGNEQYF
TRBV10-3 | CATREGAQETQYF
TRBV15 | CATSRAGQEQVNYGYTF
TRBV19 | CASSINRVSNQPQHF
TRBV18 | CASSPRLAGGLDTQYF
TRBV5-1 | CASSLEGVGSFAGGPYNEQFF
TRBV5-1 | CASSLGRSTDTQYF
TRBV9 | CASSVHQEETQYF
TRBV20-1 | CSALNRGRAFF
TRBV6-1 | CASSEGHGYTQYF
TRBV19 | CASSTGANSPLHF
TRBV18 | CASSPGRTGSYNEQFF
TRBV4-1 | CASSPEDRTLWDEQFF
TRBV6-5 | CASRPTGRQTQYF
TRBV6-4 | CASSSTSGTGGIEQFF
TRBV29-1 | CSVEGVAGGNRDTQYF
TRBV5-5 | CASSLEEAGGLETQYF
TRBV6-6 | CASSMRQGGEKLFF
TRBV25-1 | CASSATGILDTEAFF
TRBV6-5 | CASSYTSQGVKLFF
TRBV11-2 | CASSIGTSGGAYNEQFF
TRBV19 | CASSTSGGYEQYF
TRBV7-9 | CASSSGLAGVSTGELFF
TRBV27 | CASSTGWENTEAFF
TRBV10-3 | CAISLRTGLDYEQYF
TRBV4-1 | CASSQQGDGYTF
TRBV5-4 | CASSVTTSGRNKYF
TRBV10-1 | CASSPGIGLEQYF
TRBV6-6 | CASTQIVGGGYTF
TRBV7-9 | CASSLGQGSREQFF
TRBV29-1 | CSGSLAGPTYEQYF
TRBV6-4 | CASRYPGGYGYTF
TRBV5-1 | CASSPLGWSGISGANVLTF
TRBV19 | CASSIERQGRNQPQHF
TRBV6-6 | CASSRSGGGSGSPLHF
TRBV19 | CASTSRGGLGTYEQYF
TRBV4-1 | CASSQDIRWTPNYEQYF
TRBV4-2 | CASSQDRQGSQPQHF
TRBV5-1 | CASSYWTGGTPTDTQYF
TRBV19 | CASSMGQLNTEAFF
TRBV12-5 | CASASSGGLRFYNEQFF
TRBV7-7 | CASSLGGRDEQYF
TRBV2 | CASSEVGVLEKLFF
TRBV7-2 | CASSVRQGWNIQYF
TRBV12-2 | CASLPGSETQYF
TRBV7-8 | CASRRRGSPYNEQFF